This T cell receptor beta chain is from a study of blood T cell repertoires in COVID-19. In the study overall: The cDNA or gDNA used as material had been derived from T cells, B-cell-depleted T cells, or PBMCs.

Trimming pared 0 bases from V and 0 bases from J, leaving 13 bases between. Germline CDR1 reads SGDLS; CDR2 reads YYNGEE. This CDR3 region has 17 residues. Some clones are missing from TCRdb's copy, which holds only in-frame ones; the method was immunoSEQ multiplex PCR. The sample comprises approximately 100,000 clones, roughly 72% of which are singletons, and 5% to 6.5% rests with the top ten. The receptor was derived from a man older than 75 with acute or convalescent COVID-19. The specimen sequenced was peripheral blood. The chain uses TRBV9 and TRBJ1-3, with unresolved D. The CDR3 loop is CASSVEAARRSGNTIYF. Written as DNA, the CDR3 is TGTGCCAGCAGCGTAGAGGCGGCGAGGCGCTCTGGAAACACCATATATTTT.